This T cell receptor (beta chain) emerged from a study of blood T cell repertoires in COVID-19. Study-wide context: The United States, Italy and Spain provided the acute and convalescent COVID-19 samples.

Under the authors' procedure: Reference gene primer amplification gave estimated nucleated cell counts. Method: immunoSEQ multiplex PCR; TCRdb's copy keeps in-frame clones and lacks some. D and trimming come from the DNA, and the V and J calls and clone size come from that table. The sample lists 300,000 to 450,000 clones; roughly 84% were seen once. The ends were cut back, 4 bases at V and 7 bases at J, with 17 bases in the middle. The CDR3 runs to 15 residues. The germline V gene has CDR1 SGHNT and CDR2 YENEEA. Donors were grouped by their self-reported clinical history. This TCR was recovered from a woman aged 30 to 39 who had recovered from COVID-19. The chain combines TRBV11-3 with TRBJ2-1, with a weak D call TRBD1 (5 bases). Sequenced material: PBMCs or T cells enriched from blood (not recorded which). CDR3 nucleotide sequence: TGTGCCAGCAGCTCGCCCGAGGCAGGGCTGAATGAGCAGTTCTTC. Its translation is CASSSPEAGLNEQFF.